One sample yielded the 18 T cell receptor beta chains listed below, sequenced in a study of immune evolution from preneoplasia to lung adenocarcinoma. Assay used: immunoSEQ multiplex PCR; TCRdb lists only in-frame clones, some missing. The profile shows 3,600 or so clones, 77% of them singletons. Sequencing was done on a sample of FFPE adjacent normal lung tissue. The source of these receptors is a person aged 65 to 79 with lung adenocarcinoma.

The CDR3: CASSGPGTGANVLTF. In nucleotides, the CDR3 is TGTGCCAGCAGTGGTCCGGGGACAGGGGCCAACGTCCTGACTTTC. V usage is TRBV6-6 and J usage is TRBJ2-6, with TRBD1 as a possible D gene (6 bases). V was cut by 5 bases and J by 4 bases, with 12 bases left in between. The CDR3 has 15 amino acids. Germline values: CDR1 MNHNY, CDR2 SVGAGI (reference sequence).

This clone was counted once. The gene calls are TRBV10-2 and TRBJ2-7; D is undetermined. The germline V gene encodes CDR1 WSHSY and CDR2 SAAADI. The CDR3 runs 12 residues. Trimming pared 6 bases from V and 3 bases from J, leaving 9 bases between. CDR3 sequence: CASRGSYYEQYF. CDR3 DNA sequence: TGCGCCAGCAGGGGCAGCTACTACGAGCAGTACTTC.

The J gene is TRBJ2-7, the V gene TRBV15; no clear D. Trimming left V 0 bases short and J 1 base short, with 7 bases between. This CDR3 has 14 residues. CDR1 LNHNV and CDR2 YYDKDF come from the germline V gene (reference sequence). CDR3 sequence: CATSRDMGSYEQYF. In nucleotides, the CDR3 is TGTGCCACCAGCAGAGATATGGGGTCCTACGAGCAGTACTTC.

The gene calls are TRBV11-2 and TRBJ2-3; tentative D call: TRBD2 (6 bases). Deletions cut 5 bases from V and 4 bases from J, with 16 bases between. The CDR3 loop spans 15 amino acids. CDR1 and CDR2 (germline): SGHAT, FQNNGV. The CDR3 is CASSGGALEADTQYF. DNA of the CDR3: TGTGCCAGCAGCGGAGGGGCTTTAGAGGCAGATACGCAGTATTTT.

This clone occurred a few times. The V and J genes are TRBV7-9 and TRBJ2-7; D tentatively reads TRBD1 or TRBD2 (7 bases each). This CDR3 is 14 amino acids long. The ends were cut back, 5 bases at V and 0 bases at J, with 11 bases in the middle. The germline CDR1 and CDR2 sequences are SEHNR and FQNEAQ (reference sequence). The CDR3 region is CASSERDSSYEQYF. Written as DNA, the CDR3 is TGTGCCAGCAGCGAGCGGGACAGCTCCTACGAGCAGTACTTC.

The rearrangement uses TRBV7-9 and TRBJ2-1; the D is unclear. Trimming stripped 8 bases from V and 9 bases from J, with 2 bases between. Germline V gene sequence: CDR1 SEHNR, CDR2 FQNEAQ (reference sequence). This CDR3 has 8 amino acids. The CDR3 loop reads CASPEQFF. The CDR3 DNA follows: TGTGCCAGCCCTGAGCAGTTCTTC.

The V call is TRBV10-3, the J call TRBJ1-5; D gene ambiguous. The length of the CDR3 is 11 residues. Germline assignment: CDR1 ENHRY and CDR2 SYGVKD. V was trimmed by 4 bases and J by 7 bases, leaving 5 bases between them. CDR3 in amino acids: CAISARQPQHF. The CDR3 nucleotides are TGTGCCATCAGTGCTAGGCAGCCCCAGCATTTT.

V usage is TRBV30 and J usage is TRBJ1-1; no clear D. V lost 0 bases and J lost 0, with 17 bases in between. This CDR3 has 17 amino acids. Germline loops: CDR1 GTSNPN, CDR2 SVGIG (reference sequence). As DNA, the CDR3 is TGTGCCTGGAGTGTACGCGGCGGAGGAGGGATGAACACTGAAGCTTTCTTT. It yields the protein CAWSVRGGGGMNTEAFF.

The chain carries TRBV7-2 and TRBJ1-2; D uncertain. The CDR3 length is 13 residues. With 3 bases removed from V and 4 bases from J, the gap between germline ends came to 9 bases. Germline V gene sequence: CDR1 SGHTA, CDR2 FQGNSA. CDR3 nucleotide sequence: TGTGCCAGCAGCTTTAACCGGGGCTATGGCTACACCTTC. This sequence encodes CASSFNRGYGYTF.

This chain connects TRBV4-3 to TRBJ2-3, with 9 bases aligning to TRBD1. CDR3 length equals 16 residues. After removal of 1 base from V and 1 base from J, the junction contained 3 bases not matched to a gene. CDR1 and CDR2 from the germline V gene are LGHNA and YSLEER. The CDR3 DNA reads as TGCGCCAGCAGCCAAGGATGGGACAGGGGCACAGATACGCAGTATTTT. This gives the protein CASSQGWDRGTDTQYF.

The sample holds a few counts of this clone. The chain joins TRBV6-5 to TRBJ2-5; D is undetermined. This CDR3 is 13 amino acids long. CDR1 and CDR2 (germline): MNHEY, SVGAGI. V lost 6 bases to trimming and J lost 7 bases, with 15 bases between them. The DNA for the CDR3 is TGTGCCAGCAGCCTTGACACGGGCGGGACCCAGTACTTC. Protein sequence: CASSLDTGGTQYF.

The table lists this clone with a few counts. The V call is TRBV7-8, the J call TRBJ1-1; D is undetermined. The V gene lost 2 bases and the J gene lost 1 base, with 14 bases spanning the gap. The CDR3 runs 16 residues. CDR1 and CDR2 (germline): SGHVS, FQNEAQ. The CDR3 protein is CASSLWRLLGNTEAFF. The CDR3 DNA reads TGTGCCAGCAGCTTATGGAGGCTACTCGGGAACACTGAAGCTTTCTTT.

The chain has TRBV29-1 and TRBJ1-4, with D perhaps matching TRBD1 (6 bases). The V gene's germline CDR1 is SQVTM and CDR2 ANQGSEA. Trimming removed 5 bases from V and 7 bases from J, with 17 bases in between. The CDR3 sequence is 14 residues long. In DNA form, the CDR3 reads TGCAGCGTTAAACCCGGGACAACGGCTGAAAAACTGTTTTTT. Translated, it gives CSVKPGTTAEKLFF.

V is TRBV18 and J is TRBJ2-7, with 7 bases that match TRBD1. The CDR3 contains 13 residues. The V and J ends lost 3 bases and 7 bases, in that order; junction bases with no gene match: 6. Germline CDR1 and CDR2: KGHSH and LQKENI. CDR3 amino acids: CASSPRGLEEQYF. Written as DNA, the CDR3 is TGTGCCAGCTCACCGAGGGGGCTGGAAGAGCAGTACTTC.

The chain employs TRBV2 and TRBJ1-1; D not certain. Germline V gene lookup returns CDR1 SNHLY and CDR2 FYNNEI. The length of the CDR3 is 13 residues. With 6 bases removed from V and 1 base from J, the gap between germline ends came to 9 bases. CDR3 in DNA: TGTGCCAGCAGATCGGACGGGAACACTGAAGCTTTCTTT. Protein: CASRSDGNTEAFF.

This clone was detected only once. The J gene is TRBJ2-7, the V gene TRBV28; TRBD2 might be the D (6 bases). The CDR3 runs to 12 residues. Germline assignment: CDR1 MDHEN and CDR2 SYDVKM. V was clipped by 7 bases and J by 5 bases, with 12 bases between them. For the CDR3, the DNA is TGTGCCAGCATGGGAGGCCATCACGAGCAGTACTTC. It codes for CASMGGHHEQYF.

The count of this clone is one. V is TRBV2 and J is TRBJ2-5; maybe TRBD1 (5 bases). The CDR3 sequence is 11 residues long. The V gene lost 7 bases and the J gene lost 5 bases, with 8 bases spanning the gap. Looked up from germline, CDR1 is SNHLY and CDR2 is FYNNEI. The CDR3 region has the DNA TGTGCCAGCACCAGGGCTGAGACCCAGTACTTC. Translated: CASTRAETQYF. The whole variable domain, remainder taken from reference TRBV2 and TRBJ2-5, is EPEVTQTPSHQVTQMGQEVILRCVPISNHLYFYWYRQILGQKVEFLVSFYNNEISEKSEIFDDQFSVERPDGSNFTLKIRSTKLEDSAMYFCASTRAETQYFGPGTRLLVL.

This clone appeared a single time. This chain connects TRBV7-9 to TRBJ2-1; 7 bases are shared with TRBD1. The V gene's germline CDR1 is SEHNR and CDR2 FQNEAQ (reference sequence). CDR3 length: 11 amino acids. Germline trimming cut 5 bases from V and 12 bases from J; bases unmatched to any gene: 4. CDR3 DNA: TGTGCCAGCAGCATAAACAGGGGGCAGTTCTTC. Amino acid sequence: CASSINRGQFF.